These T cell receptor beta chains were read from a single sample in a study of blood T cells in healthy people across ages. TCRdb re-analysed the 5' RACE reads in MiXCR, keeping a single row per CDR3 protein. In the table there are over 600,000 distinct CDR3 sequences, about 46% of which are singletons. Sequenced sample: blood. The receptors were gathered from a man older than 75 in good health. The CDR3 runs from the conserved cysteine through the conserved F or W. The order of the fields is J gene, clone size, V gene, D gene, CDR3 protein, CDR3 DNA. D genes are given only for firm matches. Rows may omit the clone size; those that give it use once, few, many or a size class.

J gene: TRBJ2-7; clone size: .; V gene: TRBV6-1; D gene: .; CDR3 protein: CASSDVAQGGSYEQYF; CDR3 DNA: TGTGCCAGCAGTGATGTGGCGCAGGGCGGAAGCTACGAGCAGTACTTC
J gene: TRBJ2-1; clone size: few; V gene: TRBV11-2; D gene: TRBD2; CDR3 protein: CASSLSGLAGVGTYEQFF; CDR3 DNA: TGTGCCAGCAGCTTGTCAGGACTAGCGGGAGTAGGTACCTATGAGCAGTTCTTC
J gene: TRBJ2-3; clone size: once; V gene: TRBV20-1; D gene: .; CDR3 protein: CSARIPLANTDTQYF; CDR3 DNA: TGCAGTGCTAGAATTCCGCTAGCAAACACAGATACGCAGTATTTT
J gene: TRBJ2-7; clone size: once; V gene: TRBV30; D gene: TRBD1; CDR3 protein: CAWSWTGNGEQYF; CDR3 DNA: TGTGCCTGGTCTTGGACAGGGAACGGCGAGCAGTACTTC
J gene: TRBJ2-3; clone size: .; V gene: TRBV18; D gene: .; CDR3 protein: CASSLGLSHTDTQYF; CDR3 DNA: TGTGCCAGCTCACTGGGACTTAGCCACACAGATACGCAGTATTTT
J gene: TRBJ1-1; clone size: few; V gene: TRBV29-1; D gene: TRBD1; CDR3 protein: CSVAPRGDTEAFF; CDR3 DNA: TGCAGCGTGGCCCCCAGGGGGGACACTGAAGCTTTCTTT
J gene: TRBJ2-7; clone size: .; V gene: TRBV7-9; D gene: .; CDR3 protein: CASSPIFSPYEQYF; CDR3 DNA: TGTGCCAGCAGCCCCATTTTCTCACCCTACGAGCAGTACTTC
J gene: TRBJ1-4; clone size: .; V gene: TRBV25-1; D gene: .; CDR3 protein: CASSGTATNEKLFF; CDR3 DNA: TGTGCCAGCAGTGGGACAGCAACTAATGAAAAACTGTTTTTT
J gene: TRBJ2-1; clone size: .; V gene: TRBV5-1; D gene: TRBD1; CDR3 protein: CASKPGQGTFNEQFF; CDR3 DNA: TGCGCCAGCAAACCGGGACAGGGGACTTTCAATGAGCAGTTCTTC
J gene: TRBJ1-4; clone size: .; V gene: TRBV27; D gene: TRBD1; CDR3 protein: CASKALQGGREKLFF; CDR3 DNA: TGTGCCAGCAAAGCACTACAGGGGGGTCGCGAAAAACTGTTTTTT
J gene: TRBJ2-2; clone size: .; V gene: TRBV10-3; D gene: .; CDR3 protein: CAISKAENTGELFF; CDR3 DNA: TGTGCCATCAGTAAAGCGGAAAACACCGGGGAGCTGTTTTTT
J gene: TRBJ2-3; clone size: .; V gene: TRBV10-1; D gene: TRBD2; CDR3 protein: CASSESVAGGTDTQYF; CDR3 DNA: TGCGCCAGCAGTGAGTCGGTAGCGGGAGGCACAGATACGCAGTATTTT
J gene: TRBJ1-5; clone size: .; V gene: TRBV18; D gene: .; CDR3 protein: CASSPGFNQPQHF; CDR3 DNA: TGTGCCAGCTCCCCTGGTTTCAATCAGCCCCAGCATTTT
J gene: TRBJ2-1; clone size: .; V gene: TRBV11-3; D gene: .; CDR3 protein: CASSFHTGSNNEQFF; CDR3 DNA: TGTGCCAGCAGCTTTCATACAGGGAGTAACAATGAGCAGTTCTTC
J gene: TRBJ2-1; clone size: many; V gene: TRBV7-2; D gene: TRBD2; CDR3 protein: CASSSVAGGTYNEQFF; CDR3 DNA: TGTGCCAGCAGCTCCGTAGCGGGTGGAACTTACAATGAGCAGTTCTTC
J gene: TRBJ2-3; clone size: .; V gene: TRBV29-1; D gene: .; CDR3 protein: CSVARDSTDTQYF; CDR3 DNA: TGCAGCGTTGCCAGAGACAGCACAGATACGCAGTATTTT
J gene: TRBJ2-5; clone size: .; V gene: TRBV20-1; D gene: .; CDR3 protein: CSAPIEAGQQYF; CDR3 DNA: TGCAGTGCCCCGATCGAGGCTGGGCAGCAGTACTTC
J gene: TRBJ2-7; clone size: few; V gene: TRBV6-5; D gene: .; CDR3 protein: CASSRSGQGYEQYF; CDR3 DNA: TGTGCCAGCAGCCGCTCCGGGCAGGGTTACGAGCAGTACTTC
J gene: TRBJ1-2; clone size: .; V gene: TRBV15; D gene: TRBD1; CDR3 protein: CATSSRQGEFQYGYTF; CDR3 DNA: TGTGCCACCAGCTCCCGACAGGGGGAATTTCAGTATGGCTACACCTTC
J gene: TRBJ1-1; clone size: .; V gene: TRBV20-1; D gene: .; CDR3 protein: CSAPDSGNTEAFF; CDR3 DNA: TGCAGTGCTCCGGACAGTGGGAACACTGAAGCTTTCTTT
J gene: TRBJ2-7; clone size: many; V gene: TRBV7-2; D gene: .; CDR3 protein: CASSLGTFPTYEQYF; CDR3 DNA: TGTGCCAGCAGCTTAGGAACTTTCCCCACCTACGAGCAGTACTTC
J gene: TRBJ2-5; clone size: .; V gene: TRBV7-8; D gene: TRBD1; CDR3 protein: CASSLSRRGRQETQYF; CDR3 DNA: TGTGCCAGCAGCTTGAGTCGCAGGGGGCGACAAGAGACCCAGTACTTC
J gene: TRBJ2-4; clone size: .; V gene: TRBV7-8; D gene: .; CDR3 protein: CASSLDAAKNIQYF; CDR3 DNA: TGTGCCAGCAGCTTAGATGCAGCCAAAAACATTCAGTACTTC
J gene: TRBJ2-7; clone size: .; V gene: TRBV20-1; D gene: TRBD2; CDR3 protein: CSAPPVPAGVYNEQYF; CDR3 DNA: TGCAGTGCTCCCCCGGTACCAGCGGGAGTCTACAATGAGCAGTACTTC
J gene: TRBJ2-3; clone size: .; V gene: TRBV4-3; D gene: .; CDR3 protein: CASSQIARSDTQYF; CDR3 DNA: TGCGCCAGCAGCCAGATAGCACGGTCGGATACGCAGTATTTT
J gene: TRBJ2-5; clone size: .; V gene: TRBV4-2; D gene: TRBD2; CDR3 protein: CASSQTTSGETQYF; CDR3 DNA: TGTGCCAGCAGCCAAACAACTAGCGGGGAGACCCAGTACTTC
J gene: TRBJ2-1; clone size: .; V gene: TRBV20-1; D gene: .; CDR3 protein: CSAKTLGAWDEQFF; CDR3 DNA: TGCAGTGCCAAAACGTTGGGGGCTTGGGATGAGCAGTTCTTC
J gene: TRBJ2-3; clone size: .; V gene: TRBV9; D gene: TRBD2; CDR3 protein: CASSPQRLAGGSTDTQYF; CDR3 DNA: TGTGCCAGCAGCCCCCAAAGACTAGCGGGAGGTAGCACAGATACGCAGTATTTT
J gene: TRBJ2-7; clone size: .; V gene: TRBV5-6; D gene: TRBD1; CDR3 protein: CASSLLGQFYEQYF; CDR3 DNA: TGTGCCAGCAGCTTACTGGGACAGTTCTACGAGCAGTACTTC
J gene: TRBJ2-7; clone size: once; V gene: TRBV30; D gene: .; CDR3 protein: CAWTPGPYEQYF; CDR3 DNA: TGTGCCTGGACCCCCGGTCCCTACGAGCAGTACTTC
J gene: TRBJ2-4; clone size: .; V gene: TRBV7-8; D gene: .; CDR3 protein: CASSSDLGAKNIQYF; CDR3 DNA: TGTGCCAGCAGCTCCGATCTAGGAGCCAAAAACATTCAGTACTTC
J gene: TRBJ2-7; clone size: few; V gene: TRBV4-2; D gene: .; CDR3 protein: CASSQDLAAIKFHEQYF; CDR3 DNA: TGTGCCAGCAGCCAAGATTTGGCGGCCATAAAATTCCACGAGCAGTACTTC
J gene: TRBJ2-4; clone size: few; V gene: TRBV3-1; D gene: .; CDR3 protein: CASSQVPKDYIQYF; CDR3 DNA: TGTGCCAGCAGCCAAGTCCCAAAGGACTACATTCAGTACTTC
J gene: TRBJ2-1; clone size: .; V gene: TRBV4-2; D gene: .; CDR3 protein: CVSSQASGPEVGHNEQFF; CDR3 DNA: TGTGTCAGCAGCCAAGCCAGCGGTCCGGAGGTAGGCCACAATGAGCAGTTCTTC
J gene: TRBJ2-5; clone size: .; V gene: TRBV20-1; D gene: TRBD2; CDR3 protein: CSASSPSGQETQYF; CDR3 DNA: TGCAGTGCTAGCTCCCCTAGCGGCCAAGAGACCCAGTACTTC
J gene: TRBJ1-2; clone size: .; V gene: TRBV7-2; D gene: .; CDR3 protein: CVSSPRWEAQITNYGYTF; CDR3 DNA: TGTGTCAGCAGCCCTCGGTGGGAAGCGCAAATAACGAACTATGGCTACACCTTC
J gene: TRBJ2-1; clone size: many; V gene: TRBV7-2; D gene: TRBD2; CDR3 protein: CASSAPTAGGPREQFF; CDR3 DNA: TGTGCCAGCAGCGCCCCAACAGCGGGAGGGCCAAGGGAGCAGTTCTTC